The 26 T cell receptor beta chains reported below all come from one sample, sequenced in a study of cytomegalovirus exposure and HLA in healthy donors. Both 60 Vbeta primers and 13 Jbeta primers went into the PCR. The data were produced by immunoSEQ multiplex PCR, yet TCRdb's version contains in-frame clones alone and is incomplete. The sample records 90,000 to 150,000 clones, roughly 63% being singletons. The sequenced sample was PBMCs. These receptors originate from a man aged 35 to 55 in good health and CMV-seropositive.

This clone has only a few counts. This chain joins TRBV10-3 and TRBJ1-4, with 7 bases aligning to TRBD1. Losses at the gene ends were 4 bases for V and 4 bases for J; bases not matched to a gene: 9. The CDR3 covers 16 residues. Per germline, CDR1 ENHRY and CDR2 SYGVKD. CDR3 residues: CAISVGGGKGNEKLFF. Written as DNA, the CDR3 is TGTGCCATCAGTGTCGGAGGGGGCAAGGGTAATGAAAAACTGTTTTTT.

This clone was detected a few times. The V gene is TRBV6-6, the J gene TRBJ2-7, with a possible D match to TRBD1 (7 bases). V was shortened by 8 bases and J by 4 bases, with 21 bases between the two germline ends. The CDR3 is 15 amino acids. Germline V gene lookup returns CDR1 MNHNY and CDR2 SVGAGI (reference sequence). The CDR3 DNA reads TGTGCCAGCGGGAGGTCACGGACAGGAAAGTACGAGCAGTACTTC. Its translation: CASGRSRTGKYEQYF.

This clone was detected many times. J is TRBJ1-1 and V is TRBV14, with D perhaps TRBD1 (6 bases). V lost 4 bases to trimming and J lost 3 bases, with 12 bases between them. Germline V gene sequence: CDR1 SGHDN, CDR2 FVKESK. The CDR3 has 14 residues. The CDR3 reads CASSPTGGYTEAFF. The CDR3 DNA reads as TGTGCCAGCAGCCCGACAGGTGGTTACACTGAAGCTTTCTTT.

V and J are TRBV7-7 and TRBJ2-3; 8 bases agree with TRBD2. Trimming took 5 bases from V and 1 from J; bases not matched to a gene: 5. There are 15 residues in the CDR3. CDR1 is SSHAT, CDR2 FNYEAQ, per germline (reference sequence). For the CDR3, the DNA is TGTGCCAGCAGCCCGGCGGGGGGTGGCACAGATACGCAGTATTTT. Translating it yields CASSPAGGGTDTQYF.

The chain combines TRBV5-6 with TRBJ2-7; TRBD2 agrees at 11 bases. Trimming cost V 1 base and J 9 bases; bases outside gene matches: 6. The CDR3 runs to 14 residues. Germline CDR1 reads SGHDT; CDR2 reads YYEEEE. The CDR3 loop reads CASSLSLAGGRQYF. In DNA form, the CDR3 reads TGTGCCAGCAGCTTGAGTCTAGCGGGGGGTCGGCAGTACTTC.

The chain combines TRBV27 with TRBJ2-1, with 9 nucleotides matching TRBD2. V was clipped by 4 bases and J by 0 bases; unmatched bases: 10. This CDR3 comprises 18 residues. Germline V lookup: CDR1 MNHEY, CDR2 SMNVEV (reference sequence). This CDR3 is CASSSIMSGGLSYNEQFF. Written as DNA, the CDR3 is TGTGCCAGCAGTTCCATAATGAGCGGGGGGCTCTCCTACAATGAGCAGTTCTTC.

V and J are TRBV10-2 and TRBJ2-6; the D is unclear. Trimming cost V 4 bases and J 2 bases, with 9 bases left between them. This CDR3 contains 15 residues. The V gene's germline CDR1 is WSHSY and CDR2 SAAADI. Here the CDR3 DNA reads TGCGCCAGCAGTGTTGTAGCAGCTGGGGCCAACGTCCTGACTTTC. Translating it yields CASSVVAAGANVLTF.

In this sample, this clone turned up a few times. The CDR3 region is CASSEGTRSTYEQYF. For the CDR3, the DNA is TGTGCCAGCAGCGAGGGGACTCGATCAACCTACGAGCAGTACTTC. The genes are TRBV9 and TRBJ2-7, with D maybe TRBD2 (6 bases). Germline CDR1 and CDR2: SGDLS and YYNGEE. The CDR3 has 15 residues. V lost 3 bases to trimming and J lost 2 bases, with 15 bases between them.

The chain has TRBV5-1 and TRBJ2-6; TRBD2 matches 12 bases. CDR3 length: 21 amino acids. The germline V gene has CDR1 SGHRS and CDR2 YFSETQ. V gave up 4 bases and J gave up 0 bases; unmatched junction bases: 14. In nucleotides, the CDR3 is TGCGCCAGCAGCCCGAGGACTAGCGGGAAGTCCCTAAGCTCTGGGGCCAACGTCCTGACTTTC. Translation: CASSPRTSGKSLSSGANVLTF. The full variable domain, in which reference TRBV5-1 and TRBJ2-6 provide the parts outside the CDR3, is KAGVTQTPRYLIKTRGQQVTLSCSPISGHRSVSWYQQTPGQGLQFLFEYFSETQRNKGNFPGRFSGRQFSNSRSEMNVSTLELGDSALYLCASSPRTSGKSLSSGANVLTFGAGSRLTVL.

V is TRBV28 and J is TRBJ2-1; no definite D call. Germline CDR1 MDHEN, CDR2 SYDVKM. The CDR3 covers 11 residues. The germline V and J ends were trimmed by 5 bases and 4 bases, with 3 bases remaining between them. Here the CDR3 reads CASSTYNEQFF. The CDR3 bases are TGTGCCAGCAGTACTTACAATGAGCAGTTCTTC. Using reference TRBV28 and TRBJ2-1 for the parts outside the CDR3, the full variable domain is DVKVTQSSRYLVKRTGEKVFLECVQDMDHENMFWYRQDPGLGLRLIYFSYDVKMKEKGDIPEGYSVSREKKERFSLILESASTNQTSMYLCASSTYNEQFFGPGTRLTVL.

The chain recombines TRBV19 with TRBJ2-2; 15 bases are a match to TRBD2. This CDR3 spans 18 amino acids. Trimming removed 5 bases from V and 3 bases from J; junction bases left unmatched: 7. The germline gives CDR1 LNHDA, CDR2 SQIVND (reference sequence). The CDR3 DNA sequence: TGTGCCAGTAGTCGCGGACTAGCGGGAGGGTGGGACACCGGGGAGCTGTTTTTT. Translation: CASSRGLAGGWDTGELFF. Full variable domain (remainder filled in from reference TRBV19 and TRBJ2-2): DGGITQSPKYLFRKEGQNVTLSCEQNLNHDAMYWYRQDPGQGLRLIYYSQIVNDFQKGDIAEGYSVSREKKESFPLTVTSAQKNPTAFYLCASSRGLAGGWDTGELFFGEGSRLTVL.

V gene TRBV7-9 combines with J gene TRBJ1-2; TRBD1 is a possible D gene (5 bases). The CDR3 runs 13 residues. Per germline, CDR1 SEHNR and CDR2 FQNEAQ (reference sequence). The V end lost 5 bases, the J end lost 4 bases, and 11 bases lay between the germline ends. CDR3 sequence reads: CASSETAPYGYTF. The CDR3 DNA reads TGTGCCAGCAGCGAGACAGCCCCCTATGGCTACACCTTC.

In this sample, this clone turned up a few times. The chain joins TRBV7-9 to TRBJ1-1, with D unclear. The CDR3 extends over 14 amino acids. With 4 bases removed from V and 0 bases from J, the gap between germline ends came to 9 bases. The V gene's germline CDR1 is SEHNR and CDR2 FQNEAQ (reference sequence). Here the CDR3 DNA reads TGTGCCAGCAGCTCCCAGGCTCTGAACACTGAAGCTTTCTTT. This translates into CASSSQALNTEAFF.

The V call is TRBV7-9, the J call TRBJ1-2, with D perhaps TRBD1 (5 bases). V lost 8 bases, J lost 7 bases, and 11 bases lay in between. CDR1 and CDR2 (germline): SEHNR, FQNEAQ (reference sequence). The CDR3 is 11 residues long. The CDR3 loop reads CASSGPFGYTF. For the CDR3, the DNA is TGTGCCAGCTCAGGGCCCTTTGGCTACACCTTC.

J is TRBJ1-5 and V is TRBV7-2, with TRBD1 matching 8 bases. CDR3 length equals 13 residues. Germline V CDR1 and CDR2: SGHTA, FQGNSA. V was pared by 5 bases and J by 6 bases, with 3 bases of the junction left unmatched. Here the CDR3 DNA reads TGTGCCAGCAGCCGGACAGGGCTTCAGCCCCAGCATTTT. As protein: CASSRTGLQPQHF.

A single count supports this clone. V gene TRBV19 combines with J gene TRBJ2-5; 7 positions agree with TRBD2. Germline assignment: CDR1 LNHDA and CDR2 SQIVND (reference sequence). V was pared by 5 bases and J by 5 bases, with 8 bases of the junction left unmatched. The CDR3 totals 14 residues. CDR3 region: CASSSGLKMETQYF. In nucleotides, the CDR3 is TGTGCCAGTAGTTCGGGACTAAAGATGGAGACCCAGTACTTC.

CDR3 in DNA: TGTGCCAGCAGCCCGCCTGGGACAGGGGGAGTCACAGATACGCAGTATTTT. Translating it yields CASSPPGTGGVTDTQYF. The J gene is TRBJ2-3, the V gene TRBV13; 11 nucleotides agree with TRBD1. V lost 5 bases and J lost 2; bases outside the gene matches: 9. The CDR3 sequence is 17 residues long. Germline V gene data show CDR1 as PRHDT and CDR2 as FYEKMQ (reference sequence).

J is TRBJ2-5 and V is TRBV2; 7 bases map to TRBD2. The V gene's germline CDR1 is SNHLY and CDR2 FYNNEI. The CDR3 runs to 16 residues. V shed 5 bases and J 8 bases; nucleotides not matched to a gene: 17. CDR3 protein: CASSPDPGTKFETQYF. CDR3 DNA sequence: TGTGCCAGCAGTCCCGATCCCGGGACTAAATTCGAAACCCAGTACTTC.

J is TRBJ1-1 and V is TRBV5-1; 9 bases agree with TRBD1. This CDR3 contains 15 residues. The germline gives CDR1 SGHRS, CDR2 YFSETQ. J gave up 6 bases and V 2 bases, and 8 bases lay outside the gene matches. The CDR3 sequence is CASSFAPGQGAEAFF. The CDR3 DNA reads TGCGCCAGCAGCTTCGCTCCGGGACAGGGTGCTGAAGCTTTCTTT.

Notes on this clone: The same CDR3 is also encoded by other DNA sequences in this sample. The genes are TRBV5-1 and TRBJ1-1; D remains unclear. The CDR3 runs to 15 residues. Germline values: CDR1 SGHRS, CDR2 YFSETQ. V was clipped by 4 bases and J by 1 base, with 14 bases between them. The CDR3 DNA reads TGCGCCAGCAGCCCCCGAGAGGGAGGGAACACTGAAGCTTTCTTT. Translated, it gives CASSPREGGNTEAFF.

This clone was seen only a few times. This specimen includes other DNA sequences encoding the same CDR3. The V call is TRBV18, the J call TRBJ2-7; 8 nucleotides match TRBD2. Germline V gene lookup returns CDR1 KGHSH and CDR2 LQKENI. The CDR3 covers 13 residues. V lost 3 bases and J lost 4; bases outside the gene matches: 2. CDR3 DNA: TGTGCCAGCTCACCCCCGGGAGGGTACGAGCAGTACTTC. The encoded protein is CASSPPGGYEQYF.

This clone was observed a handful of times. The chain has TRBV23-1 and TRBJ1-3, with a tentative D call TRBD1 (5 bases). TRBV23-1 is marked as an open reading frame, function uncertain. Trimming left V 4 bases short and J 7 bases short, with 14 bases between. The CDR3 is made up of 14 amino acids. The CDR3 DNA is TGCGCCAGCAGTCCGGGCTCCCACAGGAACACCATATATTTT. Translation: CASSPGSHRNTIYF.

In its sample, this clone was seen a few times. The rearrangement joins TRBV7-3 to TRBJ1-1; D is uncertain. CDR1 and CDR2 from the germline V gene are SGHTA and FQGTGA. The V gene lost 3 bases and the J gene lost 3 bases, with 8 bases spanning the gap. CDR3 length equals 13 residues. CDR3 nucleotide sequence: TGTGCCAGCAGCTTTCTAGCCGACACTGAAGCTTTCTTT. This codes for CASSFLADTEAFF.

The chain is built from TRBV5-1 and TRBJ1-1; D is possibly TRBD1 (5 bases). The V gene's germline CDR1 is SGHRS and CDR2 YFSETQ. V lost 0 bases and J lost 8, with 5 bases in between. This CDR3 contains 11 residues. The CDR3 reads CASSLEGEAFF. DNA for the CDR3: TGCGCCAGCAGCTTGGAGGGGGAAGCTTTCTTT.

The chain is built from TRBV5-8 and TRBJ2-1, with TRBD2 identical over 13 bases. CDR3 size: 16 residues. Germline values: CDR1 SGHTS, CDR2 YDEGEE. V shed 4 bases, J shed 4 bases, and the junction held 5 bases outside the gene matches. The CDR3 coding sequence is TGTGCCAGCAGCCCTACTAGCGGGGGGGCTTACAATGAGCAGTTCTTC. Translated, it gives CASSPTSGGAYNEQFF. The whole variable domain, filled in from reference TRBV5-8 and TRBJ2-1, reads EAGVTQSPTHLIKTRGQQATLRCSPISGHTSVYWYQQALGLGLQFLLWYDEGEERNRGNFPPRFSGRQFPNYSSELNVNALELEDSALYLCASSPTSGGAYNEQFFGPGTRLTVL.

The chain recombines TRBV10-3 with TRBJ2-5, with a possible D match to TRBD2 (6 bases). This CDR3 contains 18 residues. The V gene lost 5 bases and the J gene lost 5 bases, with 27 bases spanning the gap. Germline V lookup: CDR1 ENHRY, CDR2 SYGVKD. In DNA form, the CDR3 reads TGTGCCATCAGTCATCTAAACCCACAGTCTAGCGCTGGGGAGACCCAGTACTTC. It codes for CAISHLNPQSSAGETQYF.